The rows below give T cell receptor beta chains drawn from one sample of a study of PD-L1 blockade in urothelial cancer. Sequencing used immunoSEQ multiplex PCR; TCRdb keeps in-frame clones, though not all of them. The data contain just over 50,000 clones, 75% of them seen just once; the ten biggest clones take up approximately 3.7%. The material was PBMCs, obtained around atezolizumab (anti-PD-L1) treatment. Receptors were obtained from a man between 65 and 85 years old with urothelial cancer. Both conserved end residues are part of each CDR3. The D gene is left open where the match is weak. Some rows mark clone size as missing; the rest say once, few, many or name a class of expanded clone.

cdr3_nt	cdr3_aa	v_call	j_call	clone_size	d_call
TGTGCCAGCAGTGAACGACAGGTCAAACAGCCCCAGCATTTT	CASSERQVKQPQHF	TRBV2	TRBJ1-5	.	.
TGCAGCGTCCTTGGACAGGCCTCCGAAGCTTTCTTT	CSVLGQASEAFF	TRBV29-1	TRBJ1-1	.	TRBD1
TGTGCCAGTAGTATGATCGGCGGGCCCCAGCATTTT	CASSMIGGPQHF	TRBV19	TRBJ1-5	once	.
TGCAGCACTAGCGTCGGCAATGAGCAGTTCTTC	CSTSVGNEQFF	TRBV20-1	TRBJ2-1	once	TRBD2
TGTGCCAGCAGTTACTCCGGCAGGGCCCAGACAGATACGCAGTATTTT	CASSYSGRAQTDTQYF	TRBV6-5	TRBJ2-3	.	.
TGTGCCAGCAGCTTGGTAGTAGGGCCCGGCGGGGGTGGCTACACCTTC	CASSLVVGPGGGGYTF	TRBV5-6	TRBJ1-2	.	.
TGTGCCAGCAGCCCCCTGAGTGGGCCACAAGAGACCCAGTACTTC	CASSPLSGPQETQYF	TRBV5-6	TRBJ2-5	.	.
TGTGCCAGCAGTTTAGACAGGGAGCTGTTTTTT	CASSLDRELFF	TRBV28	TRBJ2-2	.	.
TGTGCCAGCAGCTTGTGGGGGCTGGGGGATGAGCAGTTCTTC	CASSLWGLGDEQFF	TRBV7-9	TRBJ2-1	.	.
TGTGCCAGCAATCGGCGGGCCGGGTTATACAATGAGCAGTTCTTC	CASNRRAGLYNEQFF	TRBV11-3	TRBJ2-1	.	.
TGTGCCAGCAGCCCCCGGGACAGGGGGCTGGGCGAAAAACTGTTTTTT	CASSPRDRGLGEKLFF	TRBV7-8	TRBJ1-4	.	TRBD1
TGTGCCAGCAGCTTAAAACCTCTATCAGCGGACACCGGGGAGCTGTTTTTT	CASSLKPLSADTGELFF	TRBV11-3	TRBJ2-2	.	.
TGTGCTAGTGGTTTCCGGGACAGGACCTTTGGAAACACCATATATTTT	CASGFRDRTFGNTIYF	TRBV12-5	TRBJ1-3	.	TRBD1
TGTGCCAGCAGCGTAGGGGGGGGTACGCAGTATTTT	CASSVGGGTQYF	TRBV9	TRBJ2-3	.	TRBD2
TGTGCCAGCACCCCCCGGGGACAGGGCACCGGGGAGCTGTTTTTT	CASTPRGQGTGELFF	TRBV6-5	TRBJ2-2	.	TRBD1
TGTGCCTGGAGTGTACACGGGACTACCTACGAGCAGTACTTC	CAWSVHGTTYEQYF	TRBV30	TRBJ2-7	.	TRBD2
TGTGCCAGCAGCCCGGAAACGGGCAGGGGCTACGAGCAGTACTTC	CASSPETGRGYEQYF	TRBV9	TRBJ2-7	.	.
TGTGCCACCAGCAGATCGGGACAGCGAGGGGGGAACACTGAAGCTTTCTTT	CATSRSGQRGGNTEAFF	TRBV15	TRBJ1-1	once	TRBD1
TGTGCTAGTGGTTTCTCGGGGAGGGGTAATGAAAAACTGTTTTTT	CASGFSGRGNEKLFF	TRBV12-5	TRBJ1-4	.	.
TGCAGCGTCGTTACAGGGGCGGGCAATCAGCCCCAGCATTTT	CSVVTGAGNQPQHF	TRBV29-1	TRBJ1-5	.	TRBD1
TGTGCCAGCAGCCCGCGGACAGGGGGAGGTGAAAAACTGTTTTTT	CASSPRTGGGEKLFF	TRBV7-6	TRBJ1-4	.	TRBD1
TGTGCCAGCCTGGGCCCCAGGGGGCGCACTAATGAAAAACTGTTTTTT	CASLGPRGRTNEKLFF	TRBV6-6	TRBJ1-4	medium-sized	TRBD1
TGTGCCAGCAGCCACACGACAGGGGGCCTCTATGGCTACACCTTC	CASSHTTGGLYGYTF	TRBV11-1	TRBJ1-2	few	TRBD1
TGTGCCATCCAAGTTGATAAGGAGCGGCCCCAGCATTTT	CAIQVDKERPQHF	TRBV6-6	TRBJ1-5	few	.
TGTGCCAGCTCACCCCGGACAGAAGAGACCCAGTACTTC	CASSPRTEETQYF	TRBV18	TRBJ2-5	once	.
TGCGCCAGCAGCATGACAGGGGGCGCCTCCTACAATGAGCAGTTCTTC	CASSMTGGASYNEQFF	TRBV5-1	TRBJ2-1	.	TRBD1
TGTGTCAGAAGCTTACCCCGGACAGGGAATGAGACCCAGTACTTC	CVRSLPRTGNETQYF	TRBV7-5	TRBJ2-5	.	.
TGTGCCAGCAGCGTAGGGGCGACAGGGATAGAGCAGTACTTC	CASSVGATGIEQYF	TRBV9	TRBJ2-7	.	TRBD1
TGTGCCATCAGTGAGTCGGGGGGGGCAGGGGCTCAGCCCCAGCATTTT	CAISESGGAGAQPQHF	TRBV10-3	TRBJ1-5	.	.